There are a few counts of the clone carrying this T cell receptor (beta chain). Its antigen is as yet unknown. Trimming left V 1 base short and J 9 bases short, with 10 bases between. The CDR3 sequence is 13 residues long. Germline assignment: CDR1 LGHDT and CDR2 YNNKEL (reference sequence). TCRdb reprocessed the 5' RACE reads via MiXCR and lists one record per CDR3 protein. The table records hundreds of thousands of distinct CDR3 sequences, roughly 6% of them present only once. The sample is drawn from a study of identical twins. Regarding the study as a whole: One should note that invariant MAIT and iNKT cells could partly confound zero-insertion analyses. High-abundance cord blood beta clonotypes had fewer insertions; memory repertoires showed none.

The TCR was taken from a man between 18 and 35 years old in good health. Sequenced input: naive T cells sorted from blood. J is TRBJ2-1 and V is TRBV3-1; no definite D call. CDR3 sequence reads: CASSQGKAPEQFF. CDR3 bases: TGTGCCAGCAGCCAAGGAAAGGCCCCTGAGCAGTTCTTC.